Described below is a single TCR beta chain sequence and its context. The V end lost 3 bases, the J end lost 3 bases, and 9 bases lay between the germline ends. The CDR3 sequence is 14 residues long. The germline V gene has CDR1 LGHDT and CDR2 YNNKEL (reference sequence). For the second PCR, which ran for 7 to 11 cycles, a sample-barcoded 5' primer and a J-beta primer mix were used. TCRdb called the 5' RACE reads again in MiXCR, with one record for every CDR3 protein. The sample lists about 840,000 distinct CDR3 sequences; 25% to 30% were seen once. The sample originates from a study of blood T cells in healthy people across ages. The sample also formed part of further work on T cells of mothers and their children. From that paper: An overlap that was slightly higher, though non-significant, was seen in related mother-child pairs versus unrelated pairs.

The origin of this receptor is a woman aged 40 to 49 in good health. The sequenced sample was blood. The J gene is TRBJ1-3, the V gene TRBV3-1; a weak D match, TRBD1 (5 bases). The CDR3 DNA reads TGTGCCAGCAGCCAGACAGAGGTTGGAAACACCATATATTTT. Translated, it gives CASSQTEVGNTIYF.